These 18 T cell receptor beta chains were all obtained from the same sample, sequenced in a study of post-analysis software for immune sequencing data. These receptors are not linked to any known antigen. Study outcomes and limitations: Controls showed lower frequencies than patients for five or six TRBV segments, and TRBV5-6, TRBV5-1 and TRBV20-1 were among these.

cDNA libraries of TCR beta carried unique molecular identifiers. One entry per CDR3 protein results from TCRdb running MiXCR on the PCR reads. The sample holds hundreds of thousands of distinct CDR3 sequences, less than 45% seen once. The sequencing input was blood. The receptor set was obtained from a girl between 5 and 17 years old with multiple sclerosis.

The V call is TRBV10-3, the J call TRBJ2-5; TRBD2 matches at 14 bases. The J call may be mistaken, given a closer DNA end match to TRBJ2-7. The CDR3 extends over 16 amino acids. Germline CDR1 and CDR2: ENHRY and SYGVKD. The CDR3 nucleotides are TGTGCCATCAGTGAGTCCGGGACTAGCGGGAGACGCGAGCAGTACTTC. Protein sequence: CAISESGTSGRREQYF.

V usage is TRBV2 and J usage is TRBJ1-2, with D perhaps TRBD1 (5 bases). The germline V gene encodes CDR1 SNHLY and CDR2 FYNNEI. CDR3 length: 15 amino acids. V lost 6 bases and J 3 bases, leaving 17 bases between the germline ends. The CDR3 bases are TGTGCCAGCAGCCCGGACATACCGCTAGACTATGGCTACACCTTC. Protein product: CASSPDIPLDYGYTF.

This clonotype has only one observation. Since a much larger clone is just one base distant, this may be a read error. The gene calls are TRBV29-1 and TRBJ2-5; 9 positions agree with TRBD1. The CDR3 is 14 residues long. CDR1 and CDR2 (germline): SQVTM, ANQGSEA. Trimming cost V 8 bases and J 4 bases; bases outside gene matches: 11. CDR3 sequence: CSYTHSTGGETQYF. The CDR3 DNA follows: TGCAGCTATACCCACTCGACAGGGGGAGAGACCCAGTACTTC.

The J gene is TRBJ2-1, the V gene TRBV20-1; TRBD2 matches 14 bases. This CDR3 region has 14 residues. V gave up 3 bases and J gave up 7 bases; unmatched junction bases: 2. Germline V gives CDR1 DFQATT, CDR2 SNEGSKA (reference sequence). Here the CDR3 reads CSASGTSGGNEQFF. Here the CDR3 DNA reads TGCAGTGCTAGTGGGACTAGCGGGGGAAATGAGCAGTTCTTC.

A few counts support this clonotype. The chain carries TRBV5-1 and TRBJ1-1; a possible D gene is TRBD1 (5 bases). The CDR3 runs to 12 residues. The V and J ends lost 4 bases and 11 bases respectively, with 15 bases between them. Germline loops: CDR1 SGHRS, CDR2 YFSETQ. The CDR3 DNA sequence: TGCGCCAGCAGCACGTCCGGGACGGAGGCTTTCTTT. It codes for CASSTSGTEAFF.

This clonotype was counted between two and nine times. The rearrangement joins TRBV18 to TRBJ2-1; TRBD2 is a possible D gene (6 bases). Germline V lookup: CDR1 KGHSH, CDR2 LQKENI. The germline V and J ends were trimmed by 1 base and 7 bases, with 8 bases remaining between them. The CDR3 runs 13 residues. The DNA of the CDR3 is TGTGCCAGCTCACCACAAGGGAGGAATGAGCAGTTCTTC. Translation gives CASSPQGRNEQFF.

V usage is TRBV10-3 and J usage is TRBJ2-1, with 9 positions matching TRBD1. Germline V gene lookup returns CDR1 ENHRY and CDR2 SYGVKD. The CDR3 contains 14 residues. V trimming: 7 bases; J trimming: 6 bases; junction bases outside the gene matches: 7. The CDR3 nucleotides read TGTGCCATCACCGGGACAGGGTATGGCAATGAGCAGTTCTTC. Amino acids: CAITGTGYGNEQFF.

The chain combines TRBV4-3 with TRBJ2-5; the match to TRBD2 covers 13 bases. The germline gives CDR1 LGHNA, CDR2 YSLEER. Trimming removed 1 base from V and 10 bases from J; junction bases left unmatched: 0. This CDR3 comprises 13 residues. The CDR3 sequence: CASSQGLAGGQYF. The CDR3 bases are TGCGCCAGCAGCCAAGGACTAGCGGGAGGCCAGTACTTC.

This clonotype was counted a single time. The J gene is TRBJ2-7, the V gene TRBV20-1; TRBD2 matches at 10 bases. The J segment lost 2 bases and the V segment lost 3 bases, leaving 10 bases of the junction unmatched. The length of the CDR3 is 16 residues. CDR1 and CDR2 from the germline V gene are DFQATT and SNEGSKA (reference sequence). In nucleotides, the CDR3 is TGCAGTGCTAGCGCCGATTGGACTAGCGGAACCTACGAGCAGTACTTC. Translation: CSASADWTSGTYEQYF.

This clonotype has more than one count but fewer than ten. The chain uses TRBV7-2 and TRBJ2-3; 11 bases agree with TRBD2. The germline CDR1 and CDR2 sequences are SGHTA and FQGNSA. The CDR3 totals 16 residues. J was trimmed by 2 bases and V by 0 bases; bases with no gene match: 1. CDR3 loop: CASSLAGLADTDTQYF. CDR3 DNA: TGTGCCAGCAGCTTAGCGGGACTAGCGGACACAGATACGCAGTATTTT.

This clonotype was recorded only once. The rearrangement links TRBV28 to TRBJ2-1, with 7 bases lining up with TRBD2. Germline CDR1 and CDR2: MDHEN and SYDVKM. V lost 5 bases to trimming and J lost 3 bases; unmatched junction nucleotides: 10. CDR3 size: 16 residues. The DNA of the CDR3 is TGTGCCAGCAGTACCGCTCTAGCGGCCCACTACAATGAGCAGTTCTTC. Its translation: CASSTALAAHYNEQFF.

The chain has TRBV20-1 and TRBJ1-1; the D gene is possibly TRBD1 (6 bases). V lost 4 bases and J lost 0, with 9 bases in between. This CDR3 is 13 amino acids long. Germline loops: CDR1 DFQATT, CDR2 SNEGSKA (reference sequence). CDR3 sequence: CSATGQLNTEAFF. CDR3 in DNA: TGCAGTGCTACTGGACAGTTGAACACTGAAGCTTTCTTT.

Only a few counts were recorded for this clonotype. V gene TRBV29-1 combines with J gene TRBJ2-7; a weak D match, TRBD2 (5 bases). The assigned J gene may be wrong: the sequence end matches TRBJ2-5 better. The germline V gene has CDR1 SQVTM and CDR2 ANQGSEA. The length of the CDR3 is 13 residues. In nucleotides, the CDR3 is TGCAGCGTTGAGGTATCTAGCCCCGAGACCCAGTACTTC. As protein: CSVEVSSPETQYF.

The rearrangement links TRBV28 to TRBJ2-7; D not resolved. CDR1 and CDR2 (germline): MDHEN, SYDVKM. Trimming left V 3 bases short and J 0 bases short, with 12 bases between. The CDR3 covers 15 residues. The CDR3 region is CASSFVAPISYEQYF. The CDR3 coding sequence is TGTGCCAGCAGTTTTGTGGCACCGATCTCCTACGAGCAGTACTTC.

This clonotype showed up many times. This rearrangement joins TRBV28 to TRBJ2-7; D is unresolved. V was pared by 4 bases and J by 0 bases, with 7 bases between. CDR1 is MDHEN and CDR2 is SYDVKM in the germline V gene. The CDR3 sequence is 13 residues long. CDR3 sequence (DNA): TGTGCCAGCAGTTCCACTATCTCCTACGAGCAGTACTTC. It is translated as CASSSTISYEQYF.

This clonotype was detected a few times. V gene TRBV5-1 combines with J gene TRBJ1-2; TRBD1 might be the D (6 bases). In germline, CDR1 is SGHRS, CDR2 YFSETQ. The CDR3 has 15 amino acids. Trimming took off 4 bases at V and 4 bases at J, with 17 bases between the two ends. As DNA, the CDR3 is TGCGCCAGCAGCCCCACGACCGGGGGCGGCTATGGCTACACCTTC. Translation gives CASSPTTGGGYGYTF.

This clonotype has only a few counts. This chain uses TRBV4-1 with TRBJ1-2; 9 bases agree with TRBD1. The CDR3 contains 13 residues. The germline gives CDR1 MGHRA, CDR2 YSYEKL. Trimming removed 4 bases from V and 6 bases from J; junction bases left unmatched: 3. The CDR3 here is CASSLQGANGYTF. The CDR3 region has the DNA TGCGCCAGCAGCCTACAGGGGGCCAATGGCTACACCTTC.

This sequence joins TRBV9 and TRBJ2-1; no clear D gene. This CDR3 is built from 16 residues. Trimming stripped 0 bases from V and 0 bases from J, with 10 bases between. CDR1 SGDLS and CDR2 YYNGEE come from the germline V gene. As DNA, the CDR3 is TGTGCCAGCAGCGTAGGAGGAGTAAGCTCCTACAATGAGCAGTTCTTC. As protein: CASSVGGVSSYNEQFF.